This T cell receptor beta chain was identified during a study of Graves' ophthalmopathy and Graves' hyperthyroidism. RNA transcripts yielded amplified TCR beta CDR3 regions. A first-round RT-PCR used HTBI primers, followed by a second-round multiplex PCR. TCRdb analysed the multiplex PCR reads with MiXCR anew, one entry per CDR3 protein. The sample records roughly 350,000 distinct CDR3 sequences, about 17% being singletons. The germline V gene has CDR1 LNHNV and CDR2 YYDKDF (reference sequence). The CDR3 is 13 residues long. V was shortened by 1 base and J by 10 bases, with 13 bases between the two germline ends. Other autoimmune diseases, uncontrolled infections, pregnancy and lactation each led to patient exclusion. Fresh peripheral blood, around 9.3 ml, was the PBMC source.

The TCR was taken from an adult woman with stable Graves' hyperthyroidism. The chain carries TRBV15 and TRBJ1-1, with D hard to call. Input material: peripheral blood. The CDR3 here is CATSRARDRGAFF. The CDR3 nucleotides read TGTGCCACCAGCAGAGCTCGGGATCGGGGAGCTTTCTTT.